Listed below are T cell receptor beta chains from one sample, sequenced in a study of blood T cell repertoires in COVID-19. Libraries were prepared by immunoSEQ multiplex PCR; TCRdb keeps only in-frame clonotypes and omits some of them. The sample comprises hundreds of thousands of clones, under 90% of which are singletons, and about 5.3% rests with the top ten. Material for sequencing was PBMCs or T cells enriched from blood (not recorded which). These receptors all come from a woman between 50 and 59 years old who had been exposed to COVID-19. CDR3s leave out the opening cysteine and the closing phenylalanine or tryptophan. The listing skips clone size in some rows; elsewhere it reads once, few, many or a size class.

v_gene | abundance | CDR3aa
TRBV11-2 | once | ASSLGLAGANQPQH
TRBV6-1 | NA | ASSERASDARGQGYGYT
TRBV30 | once | AFTTGLNSPLH
TRBV28 | NA | ASTRRRGSSGNTIY
TRBV28 | NA | ASSLREGLYGYT
TRBV6-6 | few | ASSYSGADTIY
TRBV7-2 | once | ASSLDSGGQETQY
TRBV15 | NA | ATSSQRLTESEQY
TRBV28 | NA | ASTNRAYTEAF
TRBV25-1 | NA | ASSEGRGYT
TRBV13 | NA | ASSLGGGSPGETQY
TRBV19 | NA | ASSVLRGQGKETQY
TRBV28 | few | ASSSGGVGAEAF
TRBV2 | NA | ASTDRSGNTIY
TRBV9 | NA | ASSVDGGEQY
TRBV5-1 | NA | ASSLDTSRAF
TRBV7-9 | many | ASSLQQLMNTEAF
TRBV5-1 | NA | ASSLARGKSYEQY
TRBV7-2 | NA | ASSLGGGSRTQY
TRBV2 | NA | ASSDLGQTPSGNTIY
TRBV7-2 | NA | ATHRDRDTEAF
TRBV5-8 | NA | ASRGGHYGYT
TRBV11-2 | NA | ASSPPGEYTQY
TRBV24-1 | once | ATSDFDRVDEQY
TRBV6-5 | NA | ASRDLGRNEAF
TRBV19 | NA | ASRFTGTGVYEQY
TRBV6-5 | NA | ASSYFKHTEAF
TRBV6-5 | NA | ASNTPGLVYEQY
TRBV19 | once | ASSFIPSGANVLT
TRBV5-4 | NA | ASSRGQALSGANVLT
TRBV18 | few | ASSPRAGNTEAF
TRBV5-8 | NA | ASSQRLAGLADTQY
TRBV29-1 | NA | SVLGEKLF
TRBV27 | few | ASSLLGQGYGYT
TRBV5-1 | few | ASSAGFAGNYGYT
TRBV6-6 | NA | ASRYRDSNTEAF
TRBV6-2/TRBV6-3 | NA | ASSYTGETQY
TRBV5-8 | NA | ASKRDYEQY
TRBV7-8 | NA | ASSFRDNTGELF